Each of the 25 T cell receptor beta chains below was sequenced from the same sample in a study of CD8 T cells in Susac syndrome. Reverse transcription used about 0.45 to 1 ug RNA and random hexamers. TCRdb independently ran MiXCR on the immunoSEQ multiplex PCR reads; one entry per CDR3 protein. The sample comprises around 50,000 distinct CDR3 sequences, approximately 92% of which are singletons, and around 0.41% rests with the top ten. The sample consisted of CD8+ T cells from PBMCs. The source of these receptors is a human donor in good health.

The chain combines TRBV6-4 with TRBJ2-1; D not certain. In germline, CDR1 is MRHNA, CDR2 SNTAGT. With 0 bases removed from V and 3 bases from J, the gap between germline ends came to 9 bases. The CDR3 covers 15 residues. This CDR3 reads CASSDSEAHYNEQFF. CDR3 coding DNA: TGTGCCAGCAGTGACTCAGAAGCGCACTACAATGAGCAGTTCTTC.

The rearrangement links TRBV6-1 to TRBJ2-7, with D possibly being TRBD1 or TRBD2 (5 bases each). The CDR3 contains 16 residues. The germline V gene has CDR1 MNHNS and CDR2 SASEGT. Trimming left V 2 bases short and J 0 bases short, with 14 bases between. The CDR3 reads CASSEIGFGTSYEQYF. CDR3 nucleotides: TGTGCCAGCAGTGAAATTGGATTTGGGACCTCCTACGAGCAGTACTTC.

The rearrangement uses TRBV2 and TRBJ2-1; D is perhaps TRBD2 (6 bases). The CDR3 runs to 16 residues. V lost 2 bases, J lost 1 base, and 12 bases lay in between. CDR1 SNHLY and CDR2 FYNNEI come from the germline V gene. Here the CDR3 DNA reads TGTGCCAGCAGTGAACGGGGCGGGACTTCCTACAATGAGCAGTTCTTC. Translated: CASSERGGTSYNEQFF.

V is TRBV4-1 and J is TRBJ2-1, with TRBD2 identical over 8 bases. Germline V CDR1 and CDR2: MGHRA, YSYEKL. CDR3 length equals 17 residues. The V gene end was trimmed by 0 bases and the J gene end by 6 bases; junction bases not matched to a gene: 10. The CDR3 DNA is TGCGCCAGCAGCCAAGATCGGGTGCTAGCGGGCATCAATGAGCAGTTCTTC. It translates to CASSQDRVLAGINEQFF.

The CDR3 region has the DNA TGTGCCAGCAGCTTAGGGGGACAGTCCTACGAGCAGTACTTC. It is translated as CASSLGGQSYEQYF. J is TRBJ2-7 and V is TRBV7-6, with 7 positions matching TRBD1. CDR1 SGHVS and CDR2 FNYEAQ come from the germline V gene. The J segment lost 1 base and the V segment lost 1 base, leaving 1 base of the junction unmatched. This CDR3 is 14 amino acids long.

The V gene is TRBV5-5, the J gene TRBJ1-1, with D possibly being TRBD1 (5 bases). This CDR3 region has 12 residues. Trimming stripped 5 bases from V and 10 bases from J, with 15 bases between. Germline loops: CDR1 SGHKS, CDR2 YYEKEE (reference sequence). The CDR3: CASSNRDRRAFF. The CDR3 DNA is TGTGCCAGCAGTAACCGGGACCGAAGAGCTTTCTTT.

This chain joins TRBV7-9 and TRBJ1-1; a weak D match, TRBD1 (6 bases). The V end lost 5 bases, the J end lost 1 base, and 14 bases lay between the germline ends. There are 15 residues in the CDR3. The germline CDR1 and CDR2 sequences are SEHNR and FQNEAQ (reference sequence). This CDR3 is CASSLPQTGNTEAFF. In DNA form, the CDR3 reads TGTGCCAGCAGCCTCCCCCAGACAGGGAACACTGAAGCTTTCTTT.

The CDR3 loop is CSVHGLAGGISSYNEQFF. In DNA form, the CDR3 reads TGCAGCGTTCACGGACTAGCGGGAGGAATAAGCTCCTACAATGAGCAGTTCTTC. V is TRBV29-1 and J is TRBJ2-1; 14 bases map to TRBD2. Germline lookup yields CDR1 SQVTM and CDR2 ANQGSEA. V gave up 5 bases and J gave up 0 bases; unmatched junction bases: 9. This CDR3 is 18 amino acids long.

The V and J genes are TRBV27 and TRBJ2-1; 12 positions agree with TRBD2. Germline CDR1 and CDR2: MNHEY and SMNVEV (reference sequence). V lost 3 bases to trimming and J lost 9 bases; unmatched junction nucleotides: 15. CDR3 length: 18 amino acids. In nucleotides, the CDR3 is TGTGCCAGCAGTTTTGGGAAACTAGCGGGGGGAATCGGTGGTGAGCAGTTCTTC. Its protein product is CASSFGKLAGGIGGEQFF.

The chain has TRBV2 and TRBJ1-3; 7 nucleotides agree with TRBD1. With 8 bases clipped from V and 0 bases from J, the junction kept 4 bases outside the gene matches. Germline CDR1 is SNHLY and CDR2 is FYNNEI. The length of the CDR3 is 14 residues. The CDR3 DNA is TGTGCCAGCGGAACAGGGGCCTCTGGAAACACCATATATTTT. Translation: CASGTGASGNTIYF.

The genes are TRBV19 and TRBJ1-1; no clear D gene. V was trimmed by 3 bases and J by 2 bases, leaving 13 bases between them. From germline, CDR1 is LNHDA and CDR2 SQIVND (reference sequence). The CDR3 extends over 15 amino acids. The chain's CDR3 is CASSIRGPANTEAFF. CDR3 DNA: TGTGCCAGTAGTATTCGAGGACCTGCAAACACTGAAGCTTTCTTT.

This chain links TRBV10-3 with TRBJ2-1; D is perhaps TRBD2 (5 bases). This CDR3 region has 13 residues. Trimming stripped 0 bases from V and 6 bases from J, with 6 bases between. The germline gives CDR1 ENHRY, CDR2 SYGVKD. The CDR3 sequence: CAISESGGNEQFF. CDR3 bases: TGTGCCATCAGTGAGTCAGGAGGCAATGAGCAGTTCTTC.

The chain links TRBV6-2 or TRBV6-3 to TRBJ1-5; D remains ambiguous. Germline lookup yields CDR1 MNHEY and CDR2 SVGEGT. The CDR3 length is 15 residues. V lost 5 bases to trimming and J lost 0 bases, with 11 bases between them. Here the CDR3 reads CASSDGIYSNQPQHF. Written as DNA, the CDR3 is TGTGCCAGCAGTGACGGAATCTATAGCAATCAGCCCCAGCATTTT.

This clonotype was picked up one time. This rearrangement joins TRBV10-1 to TRBJ2-7, with TRBD2 as a possible D gene (6 bases). V lost 0 bases to trimming and J lost 0 bases, with 12 bases between them. The length of the CDR3 is 16 residues. CDR1 is WNHNN and CDR2 is SYGVQD in the germline V gene (reference sequence). The CDR3 spells CASSESRRGSSYEQYF. In DNA form, the CDR3 reads TGCGCCAGCAGTGAGTCGAGGAGGGGAAGCTCCTACGAGCAGTACTTC.

The chain recombines TRBV19 with TRBJ2-7; D remains unclear. From germline, CDR1 is LNHDA and CDR2 SQIVND (reference sequence). This CDR3 contains 13 residues. Trimming pared 1 base from V and 4 bases from J, leaving 8 bases between. In DNA form, the CDR3 reads TGTGCCAGTAGTATAGCGGTTTATTACGAGCAGTACTTC. Translating gives CASSIAVYYEQYF.

The chain carries TRBV11-2 and TRBJ2-7; D unclear. CDR1 SGHAT and CDR2 FQNNGV come from the germline V gene. V was pared by 5 bases and J by 3 bases, with 11 bases between. The CDR3 spans 13 residues. CDR3 DNA sequence: TGTGCCAGCAGCCCGGAACCGGACTACGAGCAGTACTTC. It encodes CASSPEPDYEQYF.

This clonotype came up once. The V gene is TRBV4-2, the J gene TRBJ2-3, with TRBD2 as a possible D gene (6 bases). V was clipped by 4 bases and J by 0 bases, with 8 bases between them. CDR3 length: 14 amino acids. Germline CDR1 LGHNA, CDR2 YNFKEQ. CDR3 bases: TGTGCCAGCAGCCCAGCGGGTAGCACAGATACGCAGTATTTT. Encoded protein: CASSPAGSTDTQYF.

V and J are TRBV20-1 and TRBJ2-1, with 7 bases matching TRBD2. The CDR3 runs to 17 residues. Germline V CDR1 and CDR2: DFQATT, SNEGSKA (reference sequence). Losses at the gene ends were 3 bases for V and 5 bases for J; bases not matched to a gene: 16. CDR3 nucleotide sequence: TGCAGTGCTAGCCCCGCCGACCGGGACTACAACGACAATGAGCAGTTCTTC. As protein: CSASPADRDYNDNEQFF.

V is TRBV20-1 and J is TRBJ1-2; D not resolved. Trimming pared 4 bases from V and 0 bases from J, leaving 15 bases between. The CDR3 is made up of 15 amino acids. Per germline, CDR1 DFQATT and CDR2 SNEGSKA (reference sequence). CDR3 in DNA: TGCAGTGCTAACACGGTACCTACTGCTAACTATGGCTACACCTTC. This gives the protein CSANTVPTANYGYTF.

This rearrangement joins TRBV29-1 to TRBJ2-1, with D tentatively TRBD1 (6 bases). The germline V gene encodes CDR1 SQVTM and CDR2 ANQGSEA. The CDR3 contains 17 residues. V lost 4 bases and J lost 0, with 19 bases in between. CDR3 protein: CSVVFPTGLSSYNEQFF. The CDR3 DNA follows: TGCAGCGTTGTTTTCCCGACAGGCTTAAGCTCCTACAATGAGCAGTTCTTC.

The chain links TRBV19 to TRBJ2-7; D gene ambiguous. This CDR3 comprises 11 residues. The germline V and J ends were trimmed by 6 bases and 7 bases, with 10 bases remaining between them. Germline V lookup: CDR1 LNHDA, CDR2 SQIVND (reference sequence). The CDR3, as DNA: TGTGCCAGTAGCCCAGGCTGGGAGCAGTACTTC. As protein: CASSPGWEQYF. The complete variable domain, with remaining parts taken from reference TRBV19 and TRBJ2-7, reads DGGITQSPKYLFRKEGQNVTLSCEQNLNHDAMYWYRQDPGQGLRLIYYSQIVNDFQKGDIAEGYSVSREKKESFPLTVTSAQKNPTAFYLCASSPGWEQYFGPGTRLTVT.

This sequence joins TRBV6-5 and TRBJ2-5; 10 bases are shared with TRBD2. Per germline, CDR1 MNHEY and CDR2 SVGAGI. This CDR3 is built from 14 residues. V was clipped by 8 bases and J by 2 bases; unmatched bases: 5. CDR3 residues: CASCPLAGQETQYF. In DNA, the CDR3 is TGTGCCAGCTGCCCACTAGCGGGACAAGAGACCCAGTACTTC.

The rearrangement joins TRBV6-5 to TRBJ2-7, with D perhaps assigned TRBD1 or TRBD2 (7 bases each). V shed 5 bases and J shed 6 bases, with 11 bases lying between them. This CDR3 comprises 12 residues. Germline V gives CDR1 MNHEY, CDR2 SVGAGI. CDR3 nucleotides: TGTGCCAGCAGTCCAGGGGGGGGCGAGCAGTACTTC. As protein: CASSPGGGEQYF.

This chain connects TRBV13 to TRBJ2-7; D unresolved. CDR3 length: 13 amino acids. Trimming removed 5 bases from V and 0 bases from J, with 8 bases in between. From germline, CDR1 is PRHDT and CDR2 FYEKMQ (reference sequence). CDR3: CASSPDVSYEQYF. The CDR3 nucleotides are TGTGCCAGCAGCCCCGACGTCTCCTACGAGCAGTACTTC.

The chain has TRBV5-7 and TRBJ2-2, with 9 bases fitting TRBD1. TRBV5-7 is labeled an ORF, and its function is uncertain. V was pared by 3 bases and J by 3 bases, with 6 bases of the junction left unmatched. CDR3 length equals 16 residues. The CDR3 spells CASSSIQGAHTGELFF. For the CDR3, the DNA is TGTGCCAGCAGCTCGATACAGGGGGCCCACACCGGGGAGCTGTTTTTT.